This entry lists 10 T cell receptor beta chains sequenced from one sample in a study of radiotherapy plus CTLA-4 blockade in lung cancer. Profiled with immunoSEQ multiplex PCR; TCRdb holds only in-frame clones, not every one. Here the sample spans 75,000 to 100,000 clones, approximately 78% being singletons. Source: peripheral blood, taken from a patient treated with radiotherapy plus ipilimumab. Source of these receptors: a human donor with non-small cell lung cancer who had a partial response to radiotherapy plus ipilimumab.

The genes are TRBV2 and TRBJ2-7; 7 nucleotides align to TRBD1. V gave up 1 base and J gave up 2 bases; unmatched junction bases: 5. Germline V gene data show CDR1 as SNHLY and CDR2 as FYNNEI. The CDR3 has 15 residues. The CDR3 bases are TGTGCCAGCAGTGAAGGGACAGGCTATACCTACGAGCAGTACTTC. It codes for CASSEGTGYTYEQYF.

The V and J genes are TRBV5-4 and TRBJ1-3, with a weak D call TRBD1 (6 bases). V was pared by 0 bases and J by 0 bases, with 19 bases between. Germline values: CDR1 SGHNT, CDR2 YYREEE (reference sequence). The CDR3 is 19 residues long. The CDR3 coding sequence is TGTGCCAGCAGCTTGGCCCCGGGACAAGGACGGATCTCTGGAAACACCATATATTTT. It encodes CASSLAPGQGRISGNTIYF.

The rearrangement links TRBV7-2 to TRBJ2-2, with TRBD1 matching 10 bases. The CDR3 loop spans 17 amino acids. The V segment lost 5 bases and the J segment 6 bases; nucleotides outside the gene matches: 12. CDR1 is SGHTA and CDR2 is FQGNSA in the germline V gene. CDR3 amino acids: CASSPTPGQGYAGELFF. The CDR3 nucleotides read TGTGCCAGCAGCCCCACCCCGGGACAGGGGTATGCCGGGGAGCTGTTTTTT. Full variable domain (missing parts from reference TRBV7-2 and TRBJ2-2): GAGVSQSPSNKVTEKGKDVELRCDPISGHTALYWYRQSLGQGLEFLIYFQGNSAPDKSGLPSDRFSAERTGGSVSTLTIQRTQQEDSAVYLCASSPTPGQGYAGELFFGEGSRLTVL.

The rearrangement links TRBV4-1 to TRBJ2-7, with 10 nucleotides matching TRBD1. The length of the CDR3 is 15 residues. The V segment lost 1 base and the J segment 6 bases; nucleotides outside the gene matches: 6. CDR1 and CDR2 (germline): MGHRA, YSYEKL. The chain's CDR3 is CASSQVGTGVGEQYF. The CDR3 coding sequence is TGCGCCAGCAGCCAAGTGGGGACAGGGGTCGGCGAGCAGTACTTC.

The rearrangement uses TRBV4-2 and TRBJ2-2; D is possibly TRBD1 (5 bases). The CDR3 consists of 17 residues. V shed 0 bases and J shed 1 base, with 12 bases lying between them. The germline V gene encodes CDR1 LGHNA and CDR2 YNFKEQ. CDR3 sequence (DNA): TGTGCCAGCAGCCAAGACTTAAGGGGCCTGAACACCGGGGAGCTGTTTTTT. This sequence encodes CASSQDLRGLNTGELFF.

The V and J genes are TRBV20-1 and TRBJ2-7, with a weak D call TRBD2 (6 bases). This CDR3 is 11 amino acids long. The germline V gene encodes CDR1 DFQATT and CDR2 SNEGSKA (reference sequence). V was cut by 7 bases and J by 2 bases, with 9 bases left in between. CDR3 coding DNA: TGCAGTGAAGCGGGTGCCTACGAGCAGTACTTC. Protein sequence: CSEAGAYEQYF.

The chain recombines TRBV5-1 with TRBJ1-3; D is uncertain. The CDR3 has 16 residues. V gave up 1 base and J gave up 0 bases, with 11 bases separating them. CDR1 SGHRS and CDR2 YFSETQ come from the germline V gene. This CDR3 is CASSLSVGGSGNTIYF. For the CDR3, the DNA is TGCGCCAGCAGCTTGAGCGTAGGCGGCTCTGGAAACACCATATATTTT.

J is TRBJ2-7 and V is TRBV10-2, with a possible D match to TRBD2 (5 bases). This CDR3 has 12 residues. The germline gives CDR1 WSHSY, CDR2 SAAADI. The V end lost 8 bases, the J end lost 6 bases, and 14 bases lay between the germline ends. CDR3 coding DNA: TGCGCCAGCCGTAGGAGTGCGGGCGAGCAGTACTTC. This gives the protein CASRRSAGEQYF.

This chain uses TRBV7-9 with TRBJ2-7, with 7 positions matching TRBD2. V lost 4 bases to trimming and J lost 2 bases; unmatched junction nucleotides: 2. The length of the CDR3 is 13 residues. Per the germline V gene, CDR1 is SEHNR and CDR2 is FQNEAQ (reference sequence). The CDR3, as DNA: TGTGCCAGCAGCTCCGGGACTACCTACGAGCAGTACTTC. Amino acid sequence: CASSSGTTYEQYF.

The chain recombines TRBV28 with TRBJ1-1; no clear D gene. CDR3 length equals 12 residues. V gave up 6 bases and J gave up 1 base, with 6 bases separating them. From germline, CDR1 is MDHEN and CDR2 SYDVKM. For the CDR3, the DNA is TGTGCCAGCAGCACTTCGAACACTGAAGCTTTCTTT. As protein: CASSTSNTEAFF. The full variable domain, in which reference TRBV28 and TRBJ1-1 provide the parts outside the CDR3, is DVKVTQSSRYLVKRTGEKVFLECVQDMDHENMFWYRQDPGLGLRLIYFSYDVKMKEKGDIPEGYSVSREKKERFSLILESASTNQTSMYLCASSTSNTEAFFGQGTRLTVV.